This is a list of T cell receptor beta chains from one sample in a study of identical twins. TCRdb fed the 5' RACE reads into MiXCR, producing one record per CDR3 protein. The table has roughly 690,000 distinct CDR3 sequences, 21% seen once. These same data were also listed under a study on T cells expressing NK-cell markers.

Sequencing was performed on PBMCs. The receptors originated from a woman aged 18-29 years in good health. Both conserved end residues are part of each CDR3. The D gene is left open where the match is weak. Not every row has a clone size; where given, it reads once, few, many or a size class.

D: -; size: few; J: TRBJ2-1; V: TRBV19; CDR3: CASSIMENNEQFF
D: -; size: once; J: TRBJ1-1; V: TRBV7-2; CDR3: CASSLGRRRNTEAFF
D: -; size: -; J: TRBJ2-2; V: TRBV5-1; CDR3: CASSRVALNTGELFF
D: -; size: -; J: TRBJ2-1; V: TRBV12-5; CDR3: CASGLVLTARVNEQFF
D: -; size: -; J: TRBJ1-4; V: TRBV5-1; CDR3: CASSIGGDGEKLFF
D: -; size: many; J: TRBJ1-5; V: TRBV27; CDR3: CASSLGWGEDQPQHF
D: TRBD2; size: few; J: TRBJ2-5; V: TRBV7-2; CDR3: CASSPRTSGIETQYF
D: TRBD2; size: few; J: TRBJ2-7; V: TRBV10-3; CDR3: CAITDGTSGYEQYF
D: TRBD2; size: -; J: TRBJ2-1; V: TRBV6-5; CDR3: CASSYRGTSGSYNEQFF
D: -; size: few; J: TRBJ2-5; V: TRBV29-1; CDR3: CSVGVTRGETQYF
D: -; size: few; J: TRBJ1-5; V: TRBV7-9; CDR3: CASSSGTPSNQPQHF
D: TRBD1; size: -; J: TRBJ1-1; V: TRBV20-1; CDR3: CSATGGFMNTEAFF
D: TRBD2; size: -; J: TRBJ2-3; V: TRBV20-1; CDR3: CSARDPTSGRTDTQYF
D: -; size: -; J: TRBJ2-7; V: TRBV7-9; CDR3: CASSSWSGLGYEQYF
D: -; size: many; J: TRBJ2-3; V: TRBV5-5; CDR3: CASSLVARHAQYF
D: -; size: once; J: TRBJ2-7; V: TRBV7-9; CDR3: CASRSSQGYEQYF
D: -; size: -; J: TRBJ1-1; V: TRBV7-9; CDR3: CASSSREEAFF
D: TRBD1; size: -; J: TRBJ2-2; V: TRBV7-9; CDR3: CASTPGGFTGELFF
D: TRBD1; size: few; J: TRBJ1-5; V: TRBV7-9; CDR3: CASSSSGTAINQPQHF
D: TRBD2; size: -; J: TRBJ2-7; V: TRBV2; CDR3: CASRLGTTSRYEQYF
D: -; size: few; J: TRBJ1-4; V: TRBV6-5; CDR3: CASSYRVQATNEKLFF
D: -; size: -; J: TRBJ1-2; V: TRBV5-5; CDR3: CASSLASQSYGYTF
D: TRBD2; size: -; J: TRBJ2-7; V: TRBV5-5; CDR3: CASNFGTSGDEQYF
D: -; size: -; J: TRBJ2-3; V: TRBV10-3; CDR3: CAISQLTDTQYF
D: TRBD1; size: -; J: TRBJ2-2; V: TRBV6-5; CDR3: CASSYSRGRHGELFF
D: TRBD2; size: -; J: TRBJ2-4; V: TRBV11-1; CDR3: CASSYPIAGSPDKNIQYF
D: -; size: -; J: TRBJ2-5; V: TRBV7-2; CDR3: CASSRSISETQYF
D: -; size: -; J: TRBJ1-1; V: TRBV10-3; CDR3: CAISDLQWEGTEAFF
D: -; size: -; J: TRBJ2-1; V: TRBV7-9; CDR3: CASSPGMDNEQFF
D: TRBD1; size: -; J: TRBJ2-7; V: TRBV5-6; CDR3: CASSSLGGSPGEQYF
D: TRBD2; size: many; J: TRBJ2-1; V: TRBV7-9; CDR3: CASSPTGLAGVNEQFF
D: -; size: few; J: TRBJ2-1; V: TRBV7-9; CDR3: CASSPPAHNEQFF
D: -; size: -; J: TRBJ1-1; V: TRBV6-5; CDR3: CASSNSEVLSEAFF
D: TRBD2; size: -; J: TRBJ2-1; V: TRBV7-2; CDR3: CASSFLAGVDNEQFF
D: TRBD2; size: few; J: TRBJ2-3; V: TRBV11-2; CDR3: CASSLGMRGTSVADTQYF
D: -; size: -; J: TRBJ2-4; V: TRBV7-2; CDR3: CASSLAFQGVKNIQYF
D: TRBD2; size: few; J: TRBJ2-3; V: TRBV11-2; CDR3: CASSFFSGGTDTQYF
D: -; size: few; J: TRBJ1-1; V: TRBV7-2; CDR3: CASSLNPRIGEAFF
D: -; size: -; J: TRBJ2-2; V: TRBV6-5; CDR3: CASSYSWAVGGELFF
D: TRBD1; size: few; J: TRBJ2-1; V: TRBV7-9; CDR3: CASSGGTGTGFREQFF
D: -; size: -; J: TRBJ2-1; V: TRBV6-1; CDR3: CASAREQIREQFF
D: -; size: -; J: TRBJ2-7; V: TRBV7-9; CDR3: CASSLRGRTPSSYEQYF
D: TRBD2; size: -; J: TRBJ2-1; V: TRBV24-1; CDR3: CATSDLFSGSDEQFF
D: -; size: -; J: TRBJ2-3; V: TRBV20-1; CDR3: CSAVTSSSGSQTRTDTQYF
D: -; size: few; J: TRBJ2-7; V: TRBV20-1; CDR3: CSAGGGSAYEQYF
D: TRBD1; size: -; J: TRBJ1-1; V: TRBV7-9; CDR3: CASRSTGGPTEAFF
D: TRBD2; size: -; J: TRBJ2-1; V: TRBV10-3; CDR3: CAISGGFTYSPQFF
D: -; size: few; J: TRBJ2-1; V: TRBV20-1; CDR3: CSARDRSSSSYNEQFF